The source of this TCR beta chain is a study of T-cell reconstitution after alpha-beta-depleted transplantation in children. Unique molecular identifiers featured in how the TCRbeta library was prepared. TCRdb fed the PCR reads into MiXCR, producing one record per CDR3 protein. The sample comprises about 360,000 distinct CDR3 sequences, less than 15% of which are singletons, and about 4.5% rests with the top ten. This CDR3 is 15 amino acids long. Germline V gene data show CDR1 as SEHNR and CDR2 as FQNEAQ (reference sequence). V lost 5 bases, J lost 7 bases, and 7 bases stayed unmatched. The chain uses TRBV7-9 and TRBJ2-1; 11 nucleotides align to TRBD2. Sample: PBMCs, taken from the stem cell graft. The origin of this receptor is a human donor who donated a stem cell graft to a child with Fanconi anemia. CDR3 bases: TGTGCCAGCAGCCCTCGGGCTAGCGGGGGGAATGAGCAGTTCTTC. The encoded protein is CASSPRASGGNEQFF.